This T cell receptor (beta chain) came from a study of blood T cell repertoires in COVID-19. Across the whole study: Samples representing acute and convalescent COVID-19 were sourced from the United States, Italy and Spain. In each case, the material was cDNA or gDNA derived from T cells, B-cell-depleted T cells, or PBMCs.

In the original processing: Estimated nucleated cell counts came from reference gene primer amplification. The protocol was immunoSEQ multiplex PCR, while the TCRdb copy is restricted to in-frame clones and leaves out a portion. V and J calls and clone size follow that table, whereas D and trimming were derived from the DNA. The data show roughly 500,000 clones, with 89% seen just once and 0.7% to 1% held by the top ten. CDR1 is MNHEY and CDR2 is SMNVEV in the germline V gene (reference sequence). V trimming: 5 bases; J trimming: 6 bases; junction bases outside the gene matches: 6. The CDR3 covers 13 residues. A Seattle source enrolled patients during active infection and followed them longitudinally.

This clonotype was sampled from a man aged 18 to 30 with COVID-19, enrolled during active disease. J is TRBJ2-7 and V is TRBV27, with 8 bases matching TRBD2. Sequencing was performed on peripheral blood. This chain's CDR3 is CASSPGTRGEQYF. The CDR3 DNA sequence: TGTGCCAGCAGTCCCGGGACTAGAGGCGAGCAGTACTTC.